This T cell receptor (beta chain) was found in a study of cytomegalovirus exposure and HLA in healthy donors. Study in general: Among about 179 million T cells, an earlier analysis found around 100 million unique TCR beta sequences.

As regards this clone: The target antigen is unknown.

V lost 2 bases and J lost 5, with 15 bases in between. Germline-derived CDR1 and CDR2 are MGHRA and YSYEKL. CDR3 length: 16 amino acids. Study results and caveats: The likely explanation for a cluster of highly shared sequence variants was sequencing artifact.

The study ran its PCR with 60 Vbeta and 13 Jbeta primers. Libraries were prepared by immunoSEQ multiplex PCR; TCRdb keeps only in-frame clonotypes and omits some of them. Counted here are hundreds of thousands of clones, just over 70% occurring once; the ten biggest clones make up around 2.3%. The donors were healthy bone marrow donors. V usage is TRBV4-1 and J usage is TRBJ1-4; TRBD1 is a possible D gene (6 bases). The clonotype was recovered from a female donor in good health and CMV-seronegative. The sequenced sample was PBMCs. The CDR3 DNA is TGCGCCAGCAGCCAACCCTGGGCAGGGGACAATGAAAAACTGTTTTTT. This gives the protein CASSQPWAGDNEKLFF.